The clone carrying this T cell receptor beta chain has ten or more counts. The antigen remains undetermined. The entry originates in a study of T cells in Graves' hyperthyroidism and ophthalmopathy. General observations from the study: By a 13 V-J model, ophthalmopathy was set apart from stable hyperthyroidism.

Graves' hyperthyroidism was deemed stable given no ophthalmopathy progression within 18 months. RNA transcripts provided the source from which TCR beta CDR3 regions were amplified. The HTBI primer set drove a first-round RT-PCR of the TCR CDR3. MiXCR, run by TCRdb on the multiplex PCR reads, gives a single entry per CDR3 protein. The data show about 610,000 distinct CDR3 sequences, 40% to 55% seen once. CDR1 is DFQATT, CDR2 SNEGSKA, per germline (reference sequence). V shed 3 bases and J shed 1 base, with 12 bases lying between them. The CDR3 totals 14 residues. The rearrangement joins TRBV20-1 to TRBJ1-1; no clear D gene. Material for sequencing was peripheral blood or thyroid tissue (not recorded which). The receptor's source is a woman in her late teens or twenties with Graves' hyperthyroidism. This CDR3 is CSASGIKQNTEAFF. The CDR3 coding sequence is TGCAGTGCTAGTGGGATCAAACAGAACACTGAAGCTTTCTTT.